Below are 25 T cell receptor beta chains sequenced from a single sample in a study of blood T cell repertoires in COVID-19. Only in-frame clones appear in the TCRdb table, and some are missing; sequencing was by immunoSEQ multiplex PCR. The table lists around 67,000 clones, around 88% of them singletons. Sample: peripheral blood. The receptors were gathered from a woman at least 80 years old with acute or convalescent COVID-19.

CDR3 amino acids: CASSFRVVIVDEQFF. Written as DNA, the CDR3 is TGTGCCAGCAGTTTTCGGGTCGTAATAGTCGATGAGCAGTTCTTC. The gene calls are TRBV27 and TRBJ2-1; D gene ambiguous. Deletions cut 3 bases from V and 8 bases from J, with 17 bases between. CDR3 size: 15 residues. Germline-derived CDR1 and CDR2 are MNHEY and SMNVEV (reference sequence).

This chain links TRBV7-2 with TRBJ1-2, with a tentative D call TRBD1 (6 bases). The CDR3 contains 15 residues. With 1 base removed from V and 4 bases from J, the gap between germline ends came to 13 bases. Germline loops: CDR1 SGHTA, CDR2 FQGNSA. The CDR3 DNA sequence: TGTGCCAGCAGCTTAGTTCCAGGGGCGGGCTATGGCTACACCTTC. It encodes CASSLVPGAGYGYTF.

The chain has TRBV19 and TRBJ1-5; no definite D call. V gave up 6 bases and J gave up 2 bases, with 11 bases separating them. The CDR3 totals 14 residues. From germline, CDR1 is LNHDA and CDR2 SQIVND (reference sequence). The CDR3: CASSREDGNQPQHF. For the CDR3, the DNA is TGTGCCAGTAGCCGGGAGGACGGCAATCAGCCCCAGCATTTT.

The gene calls are TRBV28 and TRBJ2-1; D uncertain. Trimming took 5 bases from V and 3 from J, leaving 8 bases between them. Germline V gene data show CDR1 as MDHEN and CDR2 as SYDVKM. The CDR3 runs 13 residues. The CDR3 reads CASSPPNYNEQFF. Written as DNA, the CDR3 is TGTGCCAGCAGTCCCCCAAACTACAATGAGCAGTTCTTC.

J is TRBJ2-6 and V is TRBV18; 10 positions match TRBD2. CDR3 length: 18 amino acids. J was trimmed by 2 bases and V by 2 bases; bases with no gene match: 6. CDR1 KGHSH and CDR2 LQKENI come from the germline V gene. As DNA, the CDR3 is TGTGCCAGCTCACCAAAGCCTAGCGGGAGTGCTGGGGCCAACGTCCTGACTTTC. It encodes CASSPKPSGSAGANVLTF.

A note on this clone: The same CDR3 also results from other DNA sequences found in this sample. The chain recombines TRBV5-1 with TRBJ1-4, with a tentative D call TRBD1 (5 bases). This CDR3 is 14 amino acids long. V dropped 3 bases and J dropped 5 bases, with 11 bases sitting between them. Per germline, CDR1 SGHRS and CDR2 YFSETQ. Here the CDR3 reads CASSSDGGNEKLFF. In DNA, the CDR3 is TGCGCCAGCAGCTCGGACGGGGGAAATGAAAAACTGTTTTTT.

The rearrangement uses TRBV28 and TRBJ1-4, with 10 bases identical to TRBD1. The CDR3 length is 15 residues. J was trimmed by 6 bases and V by 6 bases; bases with no gene match: 7. Germline-derived CDR1 and CDR2 are MDHEN and SYDVKM. The CDR3 protein is CASSPAGTGDEKLFF. For the CDR3, the DNA is TGTGCCAGCAGCCCTGCCGGGACAGGGGATGAAAAACTGTTTTTT.

The V call is TRBV5-1, the J call TRBJ2-1; 8 bases align to TRBD1. Trimming took 4 bases from V and 7 from J; bases not matched to a gene: 4. CDR3 length equals 13 residues. Germline CDR1 SGHRS, CDR2 YFSETQ. The CDR3 coding sequence is TGCGCCAGCAGCACGGACAGGGCAAATGAGCAGTTCTTC. It yields the protein CASSTDRANEQFF.

The chain is built from TRBV7-2 and TRBJ1-5, with 9 bases aligning to TRBD1. With V trimmed by 0 bases and J by 7 bases, 4 bases remained unmatched. The CDR3 consists of 15 residues. From germline, CDR1 is SGHTA and CDR2 FQGNSA. CDR3 residues: CASSLAGTGRQPQHF. As DNA, the CDR3 is TGTGCCAGCAGCTTAGCTGGGACAGGGCGGCAGCCCCAGCATTTT.

CDR3 loop: CASSLIGGHEQFF. The CDR3, as DNA: TGTGCCAGCAGTTTAATCGGGGGGCATGAGCAGTTCTTC. The rearrangement links TRBV12-3 or TRBV12-4 to TRBJ2-1; weak D call: TRBD2 (7 bases). This CDR3 region has 13 residues. V dropped 2 bases and J dropped 8 bases, with 10 bases sitting between them.

The chain couples TRBV10-3 to TRBJ2-5, with 11 nucleotides matching TRBD2. The CDR3 sequence is 15 residues long. Germline assignment: CDR1 ENHRY and CDR2 SYGVKD. After removal of 5 bases from V and 5 bases from J, the junction contained 7 bases not matched to a gene. Here the CDR3 DNA reads TGTGCCATCAGTACCCTACTAGCGGGAGATGAGACCCAGTACTTC. Its protein is CAISTLLAGDETQYF.

The chain is built from TRBV28 and TRBJ1-2; tentatively, D is TRBD1 (6 bases). The CDR3 runs 15 residues. Trimming stripped 2 bases from V and 1 base from J, with 11 bases between. The germline V gene has CDR1 MDHEN and CDR2 SYDVKM. The DNA for the CDR3 is TGTGCCAGCAGTTTAACGCAGGGGATTAACTATGGCTACACCTTC. Protein: CASSLTQGINYGYTF.

This rearrangement joins TRBV3-1 (or the pseudogene TRBV3-2) to TRBJ1-5; the D is unclear. Germline V gene data show CDR1 as LGHDT and CDR2 as YNNKEL (reference sequence). With 1 base removed from V and 4 bases from J, the gap between germline ends came to 8 bases. The CDR3 length is 14 residues. CDR3 amino acids: CASSQGTGNQPQHF. CDR3 nucleotide sequence: TGTGCCAGCAGCCAAGGTACGGGTAATCAGCCCCAGCATTTT.

This clone occurred a few times. The rearrangement uses TRBV29-1 and TRBJ1-1, with D unclear. CDR3 length: 11 residues. V lost 6 bases to trimming and J lost 4 bases, with 9 bases between them. Germline V gene data show CDR1 as SQVTM and CDR2 as ANQGSEA. The CDR3 region is CSVAIATEAFF. CDR3 bases: TGCAGCGTGGCAATAGCCACTGAAGCTTTCTTT.

The DNA for the CDR3 is TGTGCCAGCAGTGAAACTAGCGTCGAGCAGTACTTC. It codes for CASSETSVEQYF. The chain joins TRBV6-1 to TRBJ2-7, with 7 bases identical to TRBD2. CDR1 and CDR2 from the germline V gene are MNHNS and SASEGT. The J segment lost 6 bases and the V segment lost 2 bases, leaving 1 base of the junction unmatched. This CDR3 contains 12 residues.

The CDR3 nucleotides are TGTGCCAGTACCGCCCAGGTTAACACTGAAGCTTTCTTT. It codes for CASTAQVNTEAFF. V usage is TRBV19 and J usage is TRBJ1-1; no firm D call. This CDR3 spans 13 amino acids. V was cut by 7 bases and J by 2 bases, with 11 bases left in between. Germline values: CDR1 LNHDA, CDR2 SQIVND (reference sequence). The whole variable domain, filled in from reference TRBV19 and TRBJ1-1, reads DGGITQSPKYLFRKEGQNVTLSCEQNLNHDAMYWYRQDPGQGLRLIYYSQIVNDFQKGDIAEGYSVSREKKESFPLTVTSAQKNPTAFYLCASTAQVNTEAFFGQGTRLTVV.

This rearrangement joins TRBV5-1 to TRBJ1-1; 8 bases line up with TRBD1. Losses at the gene ends were 0 bases for V and 0 bases for J; bases not matched to a gene: 4. Germline V gene lookup returns CDR1 SGHRS and CDR2 YFSETQ. This CDR3 is 16 amino acids long. The CDR3 DNA reads TGCGCCAGCAGCTTGGGCAGGGGGCTAATGAACACTGAAGCTTTCTTT. This gives the protein CASSLGRGLMNTEAFF.

The rearrangement joins TRBV28 to TRBJ2-1; D perhaps matches TRBD1 (5 bases). Germline V gene sequence: CDR1 MDHEN, CDR2 SYDVKM. V was cut by 3 bases and J by 0 bases, with 9 bases left in between. The CDR3 contains 15 residues. CDR3 sequence (DNA): TGTGCCAGCAGTTTGGGGCAGGCCTCCTACAATGAGCAGTTCTTC. Translated: CASSLGQASYNEQFF.

The chain carries TRBV27 and TRBJ1-4, with a weak D call TRBD1 (5 bases). Germline V gene data show CDR1 as MNHEY and CDR2 as SMNVEV (reference sequence). Trimming took 2 bases from V and 9 from J, leaving 13 bases between them. The CDR3 is 14 amino acids. In DNA, the CDR3 is TGTGCCAGCAGTTTAACGTGGCAGGGCCAAAAACTGTTTTTT. It yields the protein CASSLTWQGQKLFF.

The chain uses TRBV5-4 and TRBJ2-1; 12 bases map to TRBD2. CDR3 size: 16 residues. The V gene end was trimmed by 4 bases and the J gene end by 2 bases; junction bases not matched to a gene: 4. Germline V CDR1 and CDR2: SGHNT, YYREEE (reference sequence). This CDR3 reads CASSVTSGRTYNEQFF. CDR3 DNA sequence: TGTGCCAGCAGCGTGACTAGCGGGAGAACCTACAATGAGCAGTTCTTC.

The chain employs TRBV5-1 and TRBJ2-5, with 7 nucleotides matching TRBD2. The CDR3 extends over 14 amino acids. Germline CDR1 reads SGHRS; CDR2 reads YFSETQ. The V and J ends lost 3 bases and 1 base, in that order; junction bases with no gene match: 3. Here the CDR3 DNA reads TGCGCCAGCAGCTCTGAGCGGGGCCAAGAGACCCAGTACTTC. Its translation is CASSSERGQETQYF.

V and J are TRBV6-2 or TRBV6-3 and TRBJ2-1, with D possibly TRBD2 on 6 matching bases. V shed 6 bases and J shed 3 bases, with 15 bases lying between them. CDR3 length: 15 amino acids. Germline V gene lookup returns CDR1 MNHEY and CDR2 SVGEGT. The CDR3 bases are TGTGCCAGCAGCCCTACCGGGACTTTCTACAATGAGCAGTTCTTC. Translated: CASSPTGTFYNEQFF.

Turning to this clone: This same CDR3 is encoded by further DNA sequences in the sample. The CDR3 sequence is CASSPDRNYGYTF. CDR3 in DNA: TGTGCCAGCTCCCCGGACAGGAACTATGGCTACACCTTC. V and J are TRBV18 and TRBJ1-2; 7 bases match TRBD1. This CDR3 spans 13 amino acids. Per the germline V gene, CDR1 is KGHSH and CDR2 is LQKENI. V lost 6 bases, J lost 2 bases, and 3 bases stayed unmatched.

This clone appeared once. The chain employs TRBV3-1 (or the pseudogene TRBV3-2) and TRBJ2-7, with D uncertain. The V end was cut by 0 bases, the J end by 2 bases, with 11 bases between. Per germline, CDR1 LGHDT and CDR2 YNNKEL (reference sequence). There are 15 residues in the CDR3. This chain's CDR3 is CASSQDTGSPYEQYF. CDR3 nucleotide sequence: TGTGCCAGCAGCCAAGACACCGGGTCCCCCTACGAGCAGTACTTC.

This clone was detected only a few times. The rearrangement joins TRBV4-2 to TRBJ1-5; TRBD1 agrees at 9 bases. The V gene's germline CDR1 is LGHNA and CDR2 YNFKEQ. The CDR3 loop spans 15 amino acids. The ends lost 5 bases at V and 7 bases at J; junction bases unmatched: 9. CDR3 protein: CASSTTGTGNQPQHF. The CDR3 DNA follows: TGTGCCAGCAGCACTACCGGGACAGGGAACCAGCCCCAGCATTTT.